The next 21 T cell receptor beta chains were all read from a single sample in a study of post-analysis software for immune sequencing data. General study findings and limits: TRBV5-6, TRBV5-1 and TRBV20-1 were among roughly five TRBV segments more frequent in patients than controls.

Prepared libraries of TCR beta cDNA carried unique molecular identifiers. TCRdb used MiXCR to reprocess the PCR reads, holding one entry per CDR3 protein. The top ten hold around 8% of the sample, which has 350,000 to 500,000 distinct CDR3 sequences, 39% seen once. No antigen is known for these receptors. Sequencing was performed on blood. The receptors were gathered from a girl under 10 years old with multiple sclerosis.

This clonotype was seen more than once but under ten times. This chain links TRBV11-1 with TRBJ1-5, with D possibly being TRBD1 (5 bases). The V gene's germline CDR1 is SGHAT and CDR2 FQDESV (reference sequence). V dropped 6 bases and J dropped 7 bases, with 10 bases sitting between them. This CDR3 is 12 amino acids long. The CDR3 bases are TGTGCCAGCAGTTCAGGGAGACAGCCCCAGCATTTT. Its translation is CASSSGRQPQHF.

The genes are TRBV28 and TRBJ1-6; D uncertain. Germline V lookup: CDR1 MDHEN, CDR2 SYDVKM. Deletions cut 3 bases from V and 11 bases from J, with 14 bases between. This CDR3 is built from 14 residues. The CDR3 DNA sequence: TGTGCCAGCAGTTTTGTCAGCCCAAAGACACCCCTCCACTTT. As protein: CASSFVSPKTPLHF.

The rearrangement links TRBV15 to TRBJ2-7; 9 bases agree with TRBD2. The V and J ends lost 0 bases and 7 bases, in that order; junction bases with no gene match: 13. CDR3 length equals 17 residues. Germline V CDR1 and CDR2: LNHNV, YYDKDF (reference sequence). The DNA for the CDR3 is TGTGCCACCAGCAGAGATCTCGGGGCGGGGGGGCCTTATGAGCAGTACTTC. Translation: CATSRDLGAGGPYEQYF.

This clonotype was seen a handful of times. This chain links TRBV7-9 with TRBJ1-1, with unresolved D. Deletions cut 2 bases from V and 7 bases from J, with 11 bases between. CDR1 is SEHNR, CDR2 FQNEAQ, per germline (reference sequence). The CDR3 loop spans 13 amino acids. The CDR3 nucleotides are TGTGCCAGCAGCTTAATTAGCGGTGGTGAAGCTTTCTTT. Encoded protein: CASSLISGGEAFF. The full variable domain, with the rest looked up from reference TRBV7-9 and TRBJ1-1, is DTGVSQNPRHKITKRGQNVTFRCDPISEHNRLYWYRQTLGQGPEFLTYFQNEAQLEKSRLLSDRFSAERPKGSFSTLEIQRTEQGDSAMYLCASSLISGGEAFFGQGTRLTVV.

This clonotype was detected only once. The V call is TRBV6-2 or TRBV6-3, the J call TRBJ1-2; D call uncertain. V was cut by 5 bases and J by 4 bases, with 17 bases left in between. Per the germline V gene, CDR1 is MNHEY and CDR2 is SVGEGT. The CDR3 runs to 15 residues. For the CDR3, the DNA is TGTGCCAGCAGTCCAGAACGAGCGGTGCTCTATGGCTACACCTTC. Protein: CASSPERAVLYGYTF.

The V gene is TRBV5-1, the J gene TRBJ2-7, with 12 bases fitting TRBD2. There are 15 residues in the CDR3. Trimming took 3 bases from V and 7 from J; bases not matched to a gene: 8. The germline V gene has CDR1 SGHRS and CDR2 YFSETQ. This CDR3 reads CASSSGLAGLGEQYF. CDR3 DNA: TGCGCCAGCAGCTCCGGACTAGCGGGGCTAGGTGAGCAGTACTTC.

A few counts support this clonotype. This rearrangement joins TRBV29-1 to TRBJ1-1, with TRBD1 as a possible D gene (5 bases). In germline, CDR1 is SQVTM, CDR2 ANQGSEA. V was cut by 3 bases and J by 6 bases, with 17 bases left in between. The CDR3 is 14 residues long. This chain's CDR3 is CSVEGRVVVAEAFF. CDR3 nucleotide sequence: TGCAGCGTTGAGGGCAGGGTGGTGGTCGCTGAAGCTTTCTTT.

This clonotype turned up a few times. The chain is built from TRBV5-1 and TRBJ2-1; 14 bases line up with TRBD2. V dropped 3 bases and J dropped 3; count of bases not matched to a gene: 8. The CDR3 is 18 residues long. Germline V gene lookup returns CDR1 SGHRS and CDR2 YFSETQ. CDR3 sequence: CASSWQWTSGRNYNEQFF. In DNA, the CDR3 is TGCGCCAGCAGCTGGCAATGGACTAGCGGGAGGAACTACAATGAGCAGTTCTTC.

J is TRBJ2-7 and V is TRBV5-1; 7 bases line up with TRBD1. The CDR3 totals 15 residues. Per germline, CDR1 SGHRS and CDR2 YFSETQ. The J segment lost 3 bases and the V segment lost 5 bases, leaving 11 bases of the junction unmatched. CDR3 nucleotides: TGCGCCAGCAGTTTTCGCCGGGACAGAGACTACGAGCAGTACTTC. It yields the protein CASSFRRDRDYEQYF.

The rearrangement links TRBV16 to TRBJ1-2; no clear D. The CDR3 loop spans 12 amino acids. V lost 7 bases and J 13 bases, leaving 19 bases between the germline ends. Germline-derived CDR1 and CDR2 are KGHSY and FQNENV. The CDR3 loop reads CASTTISTASTF. CDR3 nucleotide sequence: TGTGCCAGCACCACAATAAGCACGGCATCCACCTTC.

The rearrangement uses TRBV12-3 or TRBV12-4 and TRBJ1-6, with D possibly matching TRBD1 (6 bases). V shed 4 bases and J shed 5 bases, with 12 bases lying between them. The CDR3 totals 15 residues. The CDR3, as DNA: TGTGCCAGCAGTTCCCGGGACATAAATAATTCACCCCTCCACTTT. Amino acids: CASSSRDINNSPLHF.

This chain connects TRBV29-1 to TRBJ1-2; TRBD1 is a possible D gene (5 bases). Germline-derived CDR1 and CDR2 are SQVTM and ANQGSEA. Between the trimmed V and J ends, which lost 2 bases and 7 bases, there was a span of 14 bases. The CDR3 covers 13 residues. CDR3 in amino acids: CSVESRGAIGYTF. In DNA form, the CDR3 reads TGCAGCGTTGAAAGTCGTGGGGCGATTGGCTACACCTTC.

This clonotype occurred a few times. This chain connects TRBV20-1 to TRBJ2-7; 9 bases line up with TRBD2. Trimming removed 5 bases from V and 2 bases from J; junction bases left unmatched: 7. CDR1 and CDR2 (germline): DFQATT, SNEGSKA (reference sequence). The CDR3 extends over 14 amino acids. CDR3 coding DNA: TGCAGTGCTTACAAGCGGGGGGCTGCCTACGAGCAGTACTTC. Its translation: CSAYKRGAAYEQYF.

This clonotype was recorded a few times. The chain is built from TRBV12-3 or TRBV12-4 and TRBJ2-7; TRBD1 matches at 7 bases. The CDR3 length is 15 residues. V trimming: 1 base; J trimming: 2 bases; junction bases outside the gene matches: 5. The CDR3 reads CASSLDRGTTYEQYF. The CDR3 DNA sequence: TGTGCCAGCAGTTTAGACAGGGGCACTACCTACGAGCAGTACTTC.

This chain uses TRBV19 with TRBJ2-1, with TRBD2 identical over 11 bases. CDR3 size: 17 residues. CDR1 and CDR2 from the germline V gene are LNHDA and SQIVND (reference sequence). V gave up 6 bases and J gave up 1 base; unmatched junction bases: 8. Written as DNA, the CDR3 is TGTGCCAGTAGCACGGGACTAGCGGAACCTTCCTACAATGAGCAGTTCTTC. It yields the protein CASSTGLAEPSYNEQFF. Full variable domain (rest looked up from reference TRBV19 and TRBJ2-1): DGGITQSPKYLFRKEGQNVTLSCEQNLNHDAMYWYRQDPGQGLRLIYYSQIVNDFQKGDIAEGYSVSREKKESFPLTVTSAQKNPTAFYLCASSTGLAEPSYNEQFFGPGTRLTVL.

The genes are TRBV12-3 or TRBV12-4 and TRBJ1-4; D is undetermined. Trimming stripped 2 bases from V and 7 bases from J, with 8 bases between. The CDR3 is made up of 13 amino acids. CDR3 in amino acids: CASSLQLGEKLFF. The CDR3 DNA reads TGTGCCAGCAGTTTACAGTTAGGTGAAAAACTGTTTTTT.

The CDR3 loop is CASSLVRGRSNQPQHF. For the CDR3, the DNA is TGTGCCAGCAGTTTAGTGCGGGGAAGGAGCAATCAGCCCCAGCATTTT. V and J are TRBV12-3 or TRBV12-4 and TRBJ1-5; D gene uncertain. V dropped 1 base and J dropped 1 base, with 11 bases sitting between them. The CDR3 is made up of 16 amino acids.

This clonotype was observed once. The chain couples TRBV12-3 or TRBV12-4 to TRBJ2-5; D unclear. TRBJ2-1 matches the DNA end more closely, so the J call is doubtful. The CDR3 covers 12 residues. The chain's CDR3 is CASSFGEETQFF. CDR3 nucleotide sequence: TGTGCCAGCAGTTTTGGGGAAGAGACCCAGTTCTTC.

Turning to this clonotype: Germline is not matched at one junction end, which may reflect a read error. The gene calls are TRBV12-3 or TRBV12-4 and TRBJ2-3, with D possibly TRBD2 on 5 matching bases. The CDR3 totals 17 residues. The CDR3 DNA is TGTGCCAGCAGTTTAGCTAACCCGAGGGTGAGAGCAGATGCGCAGTATTTT. Its protein is CASSLANPRVRADAQYF.

This chain joins TRBV3-1 and TRBJ2-7; no clear D. Germline CDR1 LGHDT, CDR2 YNNKEL (reference sequence). The V gene lost 1 base and the J gene lost 4 bases, with 5 bases spanning the gap. CDR3 size: 12 residues. As DNA, the CDR3 is TGTGCCAGCAGCCAAGTTTGGTACGAGCAGTACTTC. This sequence encodes CASSQVWYEQYF.

The chain couples TRBV10-3 to TRBJ1-2, with D possibly TRBD1 on 5 matching bases. Trimming took 3 bases from V and 2 from J, leaving 13 bases between them. Germline assignment: CDR1 ENHRY and CDR2 SYGVKD. CDR3 length: 15 amino acids. In nucleotides, the CDR3 is TGTGCCATCAGTGATGGGGCCGACATCAACTATGGCTACACCTTC. Translating gives CAISDGADINYGYTF.